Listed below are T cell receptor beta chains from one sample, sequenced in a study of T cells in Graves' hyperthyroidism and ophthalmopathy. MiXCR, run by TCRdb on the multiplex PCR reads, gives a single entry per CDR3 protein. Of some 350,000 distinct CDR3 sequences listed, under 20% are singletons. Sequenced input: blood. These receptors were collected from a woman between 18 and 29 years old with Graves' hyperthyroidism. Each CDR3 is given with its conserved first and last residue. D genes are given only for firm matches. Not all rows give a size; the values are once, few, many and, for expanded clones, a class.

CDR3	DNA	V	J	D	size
CASSPWAVMNTEAFF	TGTGCCAGCAGCCCCTGGGCCGTGATGAACACTGAAGCTTTCTTT	TRBV11-2	TRBJ1-1	NA	many
CASSLGRGYGYTF	TGTGCCAGCAGTTTAGGCAGGGGCTATGGCTACACCTTC	TRBV12-3/TRBV12-4	TRBJ1-2	NA	many
CASSFTDKAKNIQYF	TGTGCCAGCAGCTTTACCGACAAGGCCAAAAACATTCAGTACTTC	TRBV5-5	TRBJ2-4	NA	many
CASSYTLRFGTDTQYF	TGTGCCAGCAGTTACACACTGCGGTTTGGCACAGATACGCAGTATTTT	TRBV6-5	TRBJ2-3	NA	few
CASSPGTGGEQCF	TGTGCCAGCAGTCCCGGGACAGGGGGCGAGCAGTGCTTC	TRBV2	TRBJ2-7	TRBD1	NA
CASRQGMNQPQHF	TGTGCCAGCAGACAGGGGATGAATCAGCCCCAGCATTTT	TRBV2	TRBJ1-5	TRBD1	many
CALAVRGQGGYEQYF	TGTGCGCTAGCGGTTAGGGGACAGGGAGGCTACGAGCAGTACTTC	TRBV6-5	TRBJ2-7	TRBD1	many
CAISVPPGQGYTGELFF	TGTGCCATCAGTGTTCCCCCGGGACAGGGATACACCGGGGAGCTGTTTTTT	TRBV10-3	TRBJ2-2	TRBD1	many
CASSYSYYEQYF	TGTGCCAGCAGTTACTCGTATTACGAGCAGTACTTC	TRBV6-5	TRBJ2-7	NA	many
CSVEGQGGEDQPQHF	TGCAGCGTTGAAGGACAGGGCGGCGAGGATCAGCCCCAGCATTTT	TRBV29-1	TRBJ1-5	TRBD1	many
CASSFNEGTEAFF	TGTGCCAGCAGCTTTAATGAGGGCACTGAAGCTTTCTTT	TRBV7-6	TRBJ1-1	NA	many
CAIRRLLNTGELFF	TGTGCCATCAGGAGGCTCCTCAACACCGGGGAGCTGTTTTTT	TRBV2	TRBJ2-2	NA	many
CASSQESLNTEAFF	TGTGCCAGCAGCCAGGAATCTTTGAACACTGAAGCTTTCTTT	TRBV14	TRBJ1-1	NA	many
CASSLEGGPYEQYF	TGTGCCAGCAGCCTTGAAGGGGGACCCTACGAGCAGTACTTC	TRBV7-8	TRBJ2-7	NA	many
CASSLGPDSLNYGYTF	TGTGCCAGCAGCTTAGGGCCGGACAGCCTGAACTATGGCTACACCTTC	TRBV7-2	TRBJ1-2	NA	NA
CSATPPTARNQPQHF	TGCAGTGCTACCCCCCCGACAGCAAGAAATCAGCCCCAGCATTTT	TRBV20-1	TRBJ1-5	NA	many
CSAGTVMNTEAFF	TGCAGTGCTGGGACAGTCATGAACACTGAAGCTTTCTTT	TRBV20-1	TRBJ1-1	TRBD1	many
CASSLGHANTEAFF	TGCGCCAGCAGCTTGGGCCACGCGAACACTGAAGCTTTCTTT	TRBV5-1	TRBJ1-1	NA	many
CSVKGGLGYGYTF	TGCAGCGTTAAAGGGGGGTTGGGCTATGGCTACACCTTC	TRBV29-1	TRBJ1-2	NA	once
CSASLSGSVAFF	TGCAGTGCTAGCTTATCGGGGAGTGTAGCTTTCTTT	TRBV20-1	TRBJ1-1	NA	many
CASSLDINYGYTF	TGTGCCAGCAGCTTGGACATTAACTATGGCTACACCTTC	TRBV12-3/TRBV12-4	TRBJ1-2	NA	NA
CASSPGLEANSEQYF	TGTGCCAGCTCACCAGGGCTTGAGGCTAACTCCGAGCAGTACTTC	TRBV18	TRBJ2-7	NA	NA
CASSYRTYEQYF	TGTGCCAGCAGTTACAGGACCTACGAGCAGTACTTC	TRBV6-5	TRBJ2-7	NA	many
CASSPTDYSLQTQYF	TGTGCCAGCAGTCCGACAGACTACTCCTTGCAGACCCAGTACTTC	TRBV12-3/TRBV12-4	TRBJ2-5	NA	many
CASSEVQRRYGYTF	TGTGCCAGCAGTGAAGTGCAGAGACGCTATGGCTACACCTTC	TRBV2	TRBJ1-2	NA	many
CASSLRLAGVGSSSYEQYF	TGTGCCAGCAGCCTTAGACTAGCGGGAGTTGGATCATCCTCCTACGAGCAGTACTTC	TRBV3-1	TRBJ2-7	TRBD2	NA
CSARGPVRETQYF	TGCAGTGCTAGAGGACCTGTGCGGGAGACCCAGTACTTC	TRBV20-1	TRBJ2-5	NA	many
CASSAERGGHTGELFF	TGTGCCAGCAGCGCCGAAAGGGGGGGCCACACCGGGGAGCTGTTTTTT	TRBV9	TRBJ2-2	NA	once
CASSQGSRQPQHF	TGTGCCAGCAGTCAGGGGTCGAGGCAGCCCCAGCATTTT	TRBV6-1	TRBJ1-5	NA	many
CASSFATPMNTEAFF	TGTGCCAGCAGTTTCGCGACACCCATGAACACTGAAGCTTTCTTT	TRBV6-5	TRBJ1-1	NA	NA
CASSQSIRTGKHEQYF	TGTGCCAGCAGCCAATCTATCCGGACAGGGAAACACGAGCAGTACTTC	TRBV4-2	TRBJ2-7	TRBD1	NA
CSGGQRGSYEQYF	TGCAGCGGCGGACAGAGGGGCTCCTACGAGCAGTACTTC	TRBV29-1	TRBJ2-7	NA	many
CASSSGFYEQYF	TGTGCCAGCAGTTCCGGGTTCTACGAGCAGTACTTC	TRBV27	TRBJ2-7	NA	many
CASTDPRGQRSEAFF	TGTGCCAGCACCGATCCCCGCGGACAGCGGTCTGAAGCTTTCTTT	TRBV6-8	TRBJ1-1	NA	many
CASSRDSINYGYTF	TGTGCCAGCAGTAGGGACAGCATTAACTATGGCTACACCTTC	TRBV6-1	TRBJ1-2	TRBD1	many
CASRLGTTRTGELFF	TGTGCCAGCAGATTGGGGACGACAAGGACCGGGGAGCTGTTTTTT	TRBV6-1	TRBJ2-2	NA	many
CASSIGRETDTQYF	TGTGCCAGTAGTATCGGCAGGGAGACAGATACGCAGTATTTT	TRBV19	TRBJ2-3	NA	many
CASRLNRVWNTEAFF	TGTGCCAGCAGACTAAACAGGGTTTGGAACACTGAAGCTTTCTTT	TRBV2	TRBJ1-1	NA	many
CASSQGGQPQHF	TGTGCCAGCTCACAGGGCGGTCAGCCCCAGCATTTT	TRBV12-3/TRBV12-4	TRBJ1-5	NA	many
CASSYSRHQPQHF	TGTGCCAGCAGTTACAGCAGGCATCAGCCCCAGCATTTT	TRBV6-5	TRBJ1-5	NA	many